This is a list of T cell receptor beta chains from one sample in a study of T cell responses to AZD1222 COVID-19 vaccine. TCRdb keeps only in-frame clones here, not all; method: immunoSEQ multiplex PCR. The table records about 170,000 clones, roughly 92% of them present only once. The sequencing used peripheral blood, collected on day 0 of AZD1222 vaccination. Every receptor here comes from an adult in good health. The conserved cysteine and the conserved F or W are not part of the CDR3 here. The order of the fields is V gene, D gene, J gene, CDR3 protein. A D gene is named only where the DNA matches it firmly.

v_gene: TRBV5-1; d_gene: NA; j_gene: TRBJ2-7; CDR3aa: ASSLVPDPGYEQY
v_gene: TRBV13; d_gene: TRBD2; j_gene: TRBJ2-6; CDR3aa: ASSPPGLGANVLT
v_gene: TRBV5-6; d_gene: NA; j_gene: TRBJ2-6; CDR3aa: ASSFSGSGANVLT
v_gene: TRBV7-2; d_gene: NA; j_gene: TRBJ1-2; CDR3aa: ASSPFYPGYGYT
v_gene: TRBV7-2; d_gene: TRBD2; j_gene: TRBJ2-3; CDR3aa: ASSELAGAGDTQY
v_gene: TRBV5-1; d_gene: TRBD1; j_gene: TRBJ1-1; CDR3aa: ASSLLQGARENTEAF
v_gene: TRBV6-2/TRBV6-3; d_gene: TRBD1; j_gene: TRBJ1-1; CDR3aa: ASSLGTVRAF
v_gene: TRBV6-5; d_gene: TRBD1; j_gene: TRBJ1-6; CDR3aa: ASSYGTGGSPLH
v_gene: TRBV28; d_gene: NA; j_gene: TRBJ1-5; CDR3aa: ASRSRTNQPQH
v_gene: TRBV14; d_gene: TRBD1; j_gene: TRBJ2-7; CDR3aa: ASSLTGFGSEQY
v_gene: TRBV7-9; d_gene: NA; j_gene: TRBJ2-7; CDR3aa: ASSRELARNEQY
v_gene: TRBV9; d_gene: TRBD2; j_gene: TRBJ2-1; CDR3aa: ASSGTSGALHNEQF
v_gene: TRBV19; d_gene: TRBD1; j_gene: TRBJ1-6; CDR3aa: ASRDRANSPLH
v_gene: TRBV11-2; d_gene: NA; j_gene: TRBJ1-2; CDR3aa: ASSFLGLGYT
v_gene: TRBV6-5; d_gene: NA; j_gene: TRBJ2-1; CDR3aa: ASRTDGSYNEQF
v_gene: TRBV11-2; d_gene: NA; j_gene: TRBJ2-2; CDR3aa: ASSLGRVGGELF
v_gene: TRBV6-5; d_gene: NA; j_gene: TRBJ2-2; CDR3aa: ASKLAGGELF
v_gene: TRBV30; d_gene: NA; j_gene: TRBJ1-5; CDR3aa: AWSWGENQPQH
v_gene: TRBV19; d_gene: NA; j_gene: TRBJ1-2; CDR3aa: ASSYRVDSGYT
v_gene: TRBV25-1; d_gene: TRBD1; j_gene: TRBJ1-2; CDR3aa: ASSEDRAYGYT
v_gene: TRBV5-1; d_gene: NA; j_gene: TRBJ2-5; CDR3aa: ASSGSGYSETQY
v_gene: TRBV3-1/TRBV3-2; d_gene: NA; j_gene: TRBJ2-2; CDR3aa: ASSQVGRAGAGELF
v_gene: TRBV5-1; d_gene: NA; j_gene: TRBJ1-4; CDR3aa: ASSLAFGGEKLF
v_gene: TRBV19; d_gene: NA; j_gene: TRBJ1-2; CDR3aa: ASTRGREAGYT
v_gene: TRBV19; d_gene: NA; j_gene: TRBJ2-7; CDR3aa: ASIPPDNGYEQY
v_gene: TRBV25-1; d_gene: NA; j_gene: TRBJ1-1; CDR3aa: ASSELRWGTEAF
v_gene: TRBV30; d_gene: TRBD2; j_gene: TRBJ2-7; CDR3aa: AWSVRLGSGRSEQY
v_gene: TRBV30; d_gene: NA; j_gene: TRBJ1-5; CDR3aa: AWSGVNQPQH
v_gene: TRBV7-2; d_gene: NA; j_gene: TRBJ1-2; CDR3aa: ASSSTASNYGYT
v_gene: TRBV27; d_gene: NA; j_gene: TRBJ1-2; CDR3aa: ASSLTLNYGYT
v_gene: TRBV3-1/TRBV3-2; d_gene: TRBD2; j_gene: TRBJ2-7; CDR3aa: ASSQGYSGKGYEQY
v_gene: TRBV19; d_gene: NA; j_gene: TRBJ1-5; CDR3aa: ASSMSVGQPQH
v_gene: TRBV13; d_gene: TRBD1; j_gene: TRBJ1-6; CDR3aa: ASTSWTGENSPLH
v_gene: TRBV6-5; d_gene: NA; j_gene: TRBJ1-1; CDR3aa: ASSSLTPNTEAF
v_gene: TRBV9; d_gene: NA; j_gene: TRBJ1-3; CDR3aa: ASSAGPLPPSGNTIY
v_gene: TRBV2; d_gene: NA; j_gene: TRBJ2-7; CDR3aa: ASRKLAADEQY
v_gene: TRBV19; d_gene: TRBD1; j_gene: TRBJ1-1; CDR3aa: ASRRQGGTEAF
v_gene: TRBV4-2; d_gene: NA; j_gene: TRBJ1-1; CDR3aa: ASSQVTENTEAF
v_gene: TRBV7-9; d_gene: NA; j_gene: TRBJ2-5; CDR3aa: ASTSRGRQETQY
v_gene: TRBV7-2; d_gene: NA; j_gene: TRBJ1-1; CDR3aa: ASSAQGYLMNTEAF
v_gene: TRBV6-1; d_gene: TRBD1; j_gene: TRBJ2-4; CDR3aa: ASSVRTGLAKNIQY
v_gene: TRBV5-1; d_gene: NA; j_gene: TRBJ2-5; CDR3aa: ASSFGQGRLETQY
v_gene: TRBV5-6; d_gene: NA; j_gene: TRBJ1-6; CDR3aa: ASSGKGVGNSPLH